These T cell receptor gamma chains were read from a single sample in a study of in vitro expanded adult blood gammadelta T cells. Their cognate antigens are unknown. TCRdb repeated clone calling on the 5' RACE reads with CATT. The sample has 87 gamma-chain clones. Sample: gamma-delta T cells from peripheral blood expanded in culture, taken from an in vitro culture stimulated with Abnoba P. The receptors here all came from an adult in good health. CDR3s include the opening cysteine and the closing phenylalanine or tryptophan. The size entry is marked missing in some rows and otherwise reads once, few, many or a size class.

V gene	J gene	clone size	CDR3 DNA	CDR3 protein
TRGV9	TRGJP	large	TGTGCCTTGTGGGAGGTGGGAAAGAAGTTGGGCAAAAAAATCAAGGTATTT	CALWEVGKKLGKKIKVF
TRGV9	TRGJP	large	TGTGCCTTGTGGGAGGCAGAAGAGTTGGGCAAAAAAATCAAGGTATTT	CALWEAEELGKKIKVF
TRGV9	TRGJP	large	TGTGCCTTGTGGGAGGTGCGTTTGGAGTTGGGCAAAAAAATCAAGGTATTT	CALWEVRLELGKKIKVF
TRGV9	TRGJP	large	TGTGCCTTGTGGGAGGGGGGTGAGTTGGGCAAAAAAATCAAGGTATTT	CALWEGGELGKKIKVF
TRGV9	TRGJP	hyperexpanded	TGTGCCTTGTGGGAGGTGCGCGAGTTGGGCAAAAAAATCAAGGTATTT	CALWEVRELGKKIKVF
TRGV9	TRGJP	few	TGTGCCTTGTGGGAGCTACAAGAGTTGGGCAAAAAAATCAAGGTATTT	CALWELQELGKKIKVF
TRGV10	TRGJ1/TRGJ2	large	TGTGCTGCGTGGGATTTGAATTATTATAAGAAACTCTTT	CAAWDLNYYKKLF
TRGV9	TRGJP	hyperexpanded	TGTGCCTTGTGGGAAGCTCAAGAGTTGGGCAAAAAAATCAAGGTATTT	CALWEAQELGKKIKVF
TRGV9	TRGJP	NA	TGTGCCTTGTGGGAGGTGCAATTTCTCGAGGCGAGAAAAATCAAGGTATTT	CALWEVQFLEARKIKVF
TRGV9	TRGJP	large	TGTGCCTTGTGGGAGGAGCAAGAGTTGGGCAAAAAAATCAAGGTATTT	CALWEEQELGKKIKVF
TRGV10	TRGJP1	few	TGTGCTGCGTGGGGGAGGGTCGGCCCTGGTTGGTTCAAGATATTT	CAAWGRVGPGWFKIF
TRGV9	TRGJP	hyperexpanded	TGTGCCTTGTGGGAGGTGCAGGAGTTGGGCAAAAAAATCAAGGTATTT	CALWEVQELGKKIKVF
TRGV9	TRGJP1	large	TGTGCCTTGTGGGAGGTGCGGGGCCCCACTGGTTGGTTCAAGATATTT	CALWEVRGPTGWFKIF
TRGV9	TRGJ1/TRGJ2	hyperexpanded	TGTGCCTTGTGGGAGGTGAATTATTATAAGAAACTCTTT	CALWEVNYYKKLF
TRGV9	TRGJP	NA	TGTGCCTTGTGGGAGGTGCATGTAGAGTTGGGCAAAAAAATCAAGGTATTT	CALWEVHVELGKKIKVF
TRGV9	TRGJP	few	TGTGCCTTGTGGGAGGTGCAGTCGGGGAACAAAGAGTTGGGCAAAAAAATCAAGGTATTT	CALWEVQSGNKELGKKIKVF
TRGV9	TRGJP	hyperexpanded	TGTGCCTTGTGGGAGGTCCCCCATGAGTTGGGCAAAAAAATCAAGGTATTT	CALWEVPHELGKKIKVF
TRGV9	TRGJP	large	TGTGCCTTGTGGGAGGTGGAAGAGTTGGGCAAAAAAATCAAGGTATTT	CALWEVEELGKKIKVF
TRGV9	TRGJ1/TRGJ2	large	TGTGCCTTGTGGAAAAAAAATAAGAAACTCTTT	CALWKKNKKLF
TRGV9	TRGJP	hyperexpanded	TGTGCCTTGTGGGAGGTGCGGGGAGAGTTGGGCAAAAAAATCAAGGTATTT	CALWEVRGELGKKIKVF
TRGV9	TRGJP	NA	TGTGCCTACCCAAAGGCGGTGGGCAAAAAAATCAAGGTATTT	CAYPKAVGKKIKVF
TRGV9	TRGJP	large	TGTGCCTTGTGGGAGGAACAAGAGTTGGGCAAAAAAATCAAGGTATTT	CALWEEQELGKKIKVF
TRGV9	TRGJP	few	TGTGCCTTGTGGGGTCAAGAGTTGGGCAAAAAAATCAAGGTATTT	CALWGQELGKKIKVF
TRGV9	TRGJP	few	TGTGCCTTGTGGGAGGTGCACGACAAAGAGTTGGGCAAAAAAATCAAGGTATTT	CALWEVHDKELGKKIKVF
TRGV9	TRGJP	large	TGTGCCTTGTGGGAGGTTCAAGAGTTGGGCAAAAAAATCAAGGTATTT	CALWEVQELGKKIKVF
TRGV9	TRGJP	hyperexpanded	TGTGCCTTGTGGGAGTTGGGCAAAAAAATCAAGGTATTT	CALWELGKKIKVF
TRGV3	TRGJP1	few	TGTGCCACCTGGGACAGGCTCGAGGACACTGGTTGGTTCAAGATATTT	CATWDRLEDTGWFKIF
TRGV9	TRGJ1/TRGJ2	hyperexpanded	TGTGCCTTGTGGGAGAGGGAGAAACTCTTT	CALWEREKLF
TRGV10	TRGJ1/TRGJ2	large	TGTGCTGCGTGGGATTTTAATTATTATAAGAAACTCTTT	CAAWDFNYYKKLF
TRGV9	TRGJ1/TRGJ2	few	TGTGCCTTGTGGGAGGTGCAAGCGGGGTATAAGAAACTCTTT	CALWEVQAGYKKLF
TRGV9	TRGJP	large	TGTGCCTTGTGGGAGGAAAAACAAGAGTTGGGCAAAAAAATCAAGGTATTT	CALWEEKQELGKKIKVF
TRGV9	TRGJP	large	TGTGCCTTGTGGGAGGCTGAAGAGTTGGGCAAAAAAATCAAGGTATTT	CALWEAEELGKKIKVF
TRGV9	TRGJ1/TRGJ2	hyperexpanded	TGTGCCTTGTGGGAAAGTTCCCCCCACACGTCAATGAATTATTATAAGAAACTCTTT	CALWESSPHTSMNYYKKLF
TRGV9	TRGJP	hyperexpanded	TGTGCCTTGTGGGAGGTGAAAGAGTTGGGCAAAAAAATCAAGGTATTT	CALWEVKELGKKIKVF
TRGV9	TRGJP	hyperexpanded	TGTGCCTTGTGGGAGGTTAAATTGCAAGAGTTGGGCAAAAAAATCAAGGTATTT	CALWEVKLQELGKKIKVF
TRGV10	TRGJP1	hyperexpanded	TGTGCTGCGTGGGATTATCTGGCCATAGTGGTATATACCACTGGTTGGTTCAAGATATTT	CAAWDYLAIVVYTTGWFKIF